What follows are 27 T cell receptor beta chains derived from one specimen sequenced in a study of cytomegalovirus exposure and HLA in healthy donors. Primers for the PCR totalled 60 Vbeta and 13 Jbeta. Generated by immunoSEQ multiplex PCR, the TCRdb table keeps only in-frame clones and is missing some. The sample carries some 150,000 clones, over 60% recorded once. The source material was PBMCs. The receptors were sampled from a woman between 25 and 40 years old in good health and CMV-seropositive.

This clone was counted once. An end of the junction differs from the germline gene, which may be a read error. This CDR3 is also generated by other DNA sequences in the sample. This rearrangement joins TRBV5-1 to TRBJ1-4; no reliable D call. Germline CDR1 reads SGHRS; CDR2 reads YFSETQ. The CDR3 covers 14 residues. CDR3 residues: CASSLAGVNEKLFF. CDR3 bases: TGCGCCAGCAGCTTGGCCGGGGTAAACGAAAAGCTGTTTTTT.

This clone has just a few counts. V usage is TRBV30 and J usage is TRBJ2-4; the match to TRBD1 covers 8 bases. The CDR3 spans 13 residues. The V segment lost 2 bases and the J segment 3 bases; nucleotides outside the gene matches: 0. Germline V CDR1 and CDR2: GTSNPN, SVGIG (reference sequence). CDR3 region: CAWSTGGKNIQYF. Written as DNA, the CDR3 is TGTGCCTGGAGTACAGGGGGCAAAAACATTCAGTACTTC.

The rearrangement joins TRBV6-1 to TRBJ1-4; 7 nucleotides agree with TRBD1. The V gene's germline CDR1 is MNHNS and CDR2 SASEGT. The CDR3 covers 15 residues. V was clipped by 6 bases and J by 0 bases; unmatched bases: 4. CDR3 DNA: TGTGCCAGCAGGGGACAGATAGCAACTAATGAAAAACTGTTTTTT. Amino acids: CASRGQIATNEKLFF.

The J gene is TRBJ2-3, the V gene TRBV7-9; 9 bases match TRBD1. The CDR3 sequence is 15 residues long. Germline CDR1 is SEHNR and CDR2 is FQNEAQ (reference sequence). Trimming cost V 3 bases and J 1 base; bases outside gene matches: 2. The CDR3 is CASSFRDRGTDTQYF. Written as DNA, the CDR3 is TGTGCCAGCAGCTTCCGGGACAGGGGCACAGATACGCAGTATTTT. Full variable domain (rest looked up from reference TRBV7-9 and TRBJ2-3): DTGVSQNPRHKITKRGQNVTFRCDPISEHNRLYWYRQTLGQGPEFLTYFQNEAQLEKSRLLSDRFSAERPKGSFSTLEIQRTEQGDSAMYLCASSFRDRGTDTQYFGPGTRLTVL.

This clone was detected only a few times. The chain carries TRBV5-6 and TRBJ2-5, with D tentatively TRBD1 (5 bases). Gene TRBJ2-7 matches the end of the DNA better, so the J call may be wrong. The CDR3 contains 14 residues. Per the germline V gene, CDR1 is SGHDT and CDR2 is YYEEEE. The CDR3 protein is CASSGNRRDYEQYF. DNA of the CDR3: TGTGCCAGCAGCGGGAACAGGAGAGATTACGAGCAGTACTTC.

The chain's CDR3 is CASSLQGMGYGYTF. The CDR3 bases are TGCGCCAGCAGCTTGCAGGGGATGGGATATGGCTACACCTTC. The chain joins TRBV5-1 to TRBJ1-2, with a weak D call TRBD1 (6 bases). V shed 1 base and J shed 5 bases, with 12 bases lying between them. Germline values: CDR1 SGHRS, CDR2 YFSETQ. The CDR3 runs to 14 residues.

The chain uses TRBV5-1 and TRBJ1-1; D gene uncertain. With 4 bases removed from V and 3 bases from J, the gap between germline ends came to 13 bases. CDR1 is SGHRS and CDR2 is YFSETQ in the germline V gene. CDR3 size: 14 residues. CDR3 sequence reads: CASSPTAGYTEAFF. The CDR3 DNA is TGCGCCAGCAGCCCCACTGCGGGGTACACTGAAGCTTTCTTT.

This clone has more than one count but fewer than ten. This sequence joins TRBV11-3 and TRBJ2-3; the match to TRBD1 covers 7 bases. This CDR3 spans 15 amino acids. From germline, CDR1 is SGHNT and CDR2 YENEEA. The V gene end was trimmed by 1 base and the J gene end by 2 bases; junction bases not matched to a gene: 3. DNA of the CDR3: TGTGCCAGCAGCTTAGGGACAGGCCACACAGATACGCAGTATTTT. Protein sequence: CASSLGTGHTDTQYF.

This chain joins TRBV9 and TRBJ2-7, with D uncertain. The CDR3 totals 15 residues. Germline values: CDR1 SGDLS, CDR2 YYNGEE. The V end was cut by 2 bases, the J end by 7 bases, with 19 bases between. The CDR3 DNA follows: TGTGCCAGCAGCGTTCGCGGTGACGCTACTTGGGAGCAGTACTTC. Residues: CASSVRGDATWEQYF.

The gene calls are TRBV28 and TRBJ1-2; D is unclear. V gave up 3 bases and J gave up 4 bases, with 12 bases separating them. The germline V gene has CDR1 MDHEN and CDR2 SYDVKM. This CDR3 spans 14 amino acids. The CDR3 nucleotides read TGTGCCAGCAGTTTGGAGGGCTCCGGCTATGGCTACACCTTC. This codes for CASSLEGSGYGYTF.

This chain joins TRBV2 and TRBJ2-5; 7 bases are a match to TRBD1. The CDR3 covers 13 residues. V shed 3 bases and J 4 bases; nucleotides not matched to a gene: 2. Per germline, CDR1 SNHLY and CDR2 FYNNEI. The CDR3 protein is CASSDTGAETQYF. CDR3 DNA: TGTGCCAGCAGTGATACAGGGGCAGAGACCCAGTACTTC.

The chain uses TRBV6-1 and TRBJ2-1; weak D call: TRBD1 (5 bases). The germline V gene encodes CDR1 MNHNS and CDR2 SASEGT. There are 13 residues in the CDR3. The V end lost 3 bases, the J end lost 9 bases, and 12 bases lay between the germline ends. The CDR3, as DNA: TGTGCCAGCAGTGATTTTAGGGGCTTTGAGCAGTTCTTC. Translated, it gives CASSDFRGFEQFF.

This clone occurred a few times. The identical CDR3 is also encoded by other nucleotide sequences in the sample. The chain has TRBV6-5 and TRBJ1-1, with D hard to call. Per the germline V gene, CDR1 is MNHEY and CDR2 is SVGAGI. Trimming took off 2 bases at V and 4 bases at J, with 8 bases between the two ends. The CDR3 covers 13 residues. CDR3 region: CASSYSGGTEAFF. The CDR3 DNA reads as TGTGCCAGCAGTTACAGTGGCGGCACTGAAGCTTTCTTT.

A single count supports this clone. V and J are TRBV19 and TRBJ2-5, with 10 bases matching TRBD2. Per the germline V gene, CDR1 is LNHDA and CDR2 is SQIVND (reference sequence). Trimming at V came to 5 bases and at J to 4 bases, leaving 4 bases not matched to a gene. This CDR3 is 14 amino acids long. The CDR3 loop is CASSRASGRETQYF. DNA of the CDR3: TGTGCCAGTAGTCGGGCTAGCGGGAGAGAGACCCAGTACTTC.

The chain has TRBV28 and TRBJ2-5; TRBD2 matches 9 bases. J was trimmed by 9 bases and V by 6 bases; bases with no gene match: 17. The CDR3 runs 16 residues. The germline V gene has CDR1 MDHEN and CDR2 SYDVKM. The CDR3 sequence is CASSPSASGTGRAQYF. In nucleotides, the CDR3 is TGTGCCAGCAGCCCCTCGGCTAGCGGGACCGGGAGGGCCCAGTACTTC.

This clone was seen only a few times. The V call is TRBV5-6, the J call TRBJ2-6; the D is unclear. The CDR3 length is 15 residues. Germline CDR1 reads SGHDT; CDR2 reads YYEEEE. The V end lost 0 bases, the J end lost 3 bases, and 7 bases lay between the germline ends. The DNA of the CDR3 is TGTGCCAGCAGCTTGGCGTTCCGTGGGGCCAACGTCCTGACTTTC. This gives the protein CASSLAFRGANVLTF.

The V gene is TRBV6-1, the J gene TRBJ2-5; D is ambiguous. The CDR3 extends over 13 amino acids. Germline CDR1 MNHNS, CDR2 SASEGT. Trimming cost V 6 bases and J 5 bases, with 13 bases left between them. CDR3 in DNA: TGTGCCAGCAGCCTAACCACTCGTGAGACCCAGTACTTC. This sequence encodes CASSLTTRETQYF.

J is TRBJ2-5 and V is TRBV2, with 10 bases lining up with TRBD1. Matching the DNA end better, TRBJ2-7 makes the J call doubtful. CDR1 and CDR2 (germline): SNHLY, FYNNEI. CDR3 size: 14 residues. Here the CDR3 DNA reads TGTGCCAGCATTTTAGACAGGGGGCGCGACGAGCAGTACTTC. Its protein product is CASILDRGRDEQYF.

This chain links TRBV7-2 with TRBJ1-5; 10 bases are shared with TRBD1. This CDR3 region has 18 residues. The germline CDR1 and CDR2 sequences are SGHTA and FQGNSA. V dropped 3 bases and J dropped 2; count of bases not matched to a gene: 10. CDR3 bases: TGTGCCAGCAGCTTCAACGGACAGGGGGGTTTTGGCAATCAGCCCCAGCATTTT. It is translated as CASSFNGQGGFGNQPQHF.

This chain links TRBV19 with TRBJ1-1; perhaps TRBD1 as D (5 bases). This CDR3 has 14 residues. V gave up 5 bases and J gave up 10 bases, with 20 bases separating them. The germline gives CDR1 LNHDA, CDR2 SQIVND (reference sequence). The CDR3 region has the DNA TGTGCCAGTAGTCCCCACGACTTAGGGGCGCCAGCTTTCTTT. This encodes CASSPHDLGAPAFF.

This chain uses TRBV9 with TRBJ2-3, with TRBD2 matching 13 bases. CDR3 length: 14 residues. V trimming: 5 bases; J trimming: 7 bases; junction bases outside the gene matches: 4. CDR1 is SGDLS and CDR2 is YYNGEE in the germline V gene. CDR3 residues: CASRGGLAGHTQYF. CDR3 sequence (DNA): TGTGCCAGCAGGGGGGGACTAGCGGGACATACGCAGTATTTT.

This chain links TRBV13 with TRBJ1-2; D gene unclear. The CDR3 sequence is 14 residues long. Germline CDR1 PRHDT, CDR2 FYEKMQ (reference sequence). Trimming pared 0 bases from V and 8 bases from J, leaving 13 bases between. The CDR3 DNA reads as TGTGCCAGCAGCTTAGGGTCACAGCAGACAGGCTACACCTTC. Its translation is CASSLGSQQTGYTF.

Only a few counts were recorded for this clone. J is TRBJ1-2 and V is TRBV6-1, with 7 nucleotides matching TRBD1. J was trimmed by 4 bases and V by 5 bases; bases with no gene match: 7. Germline CDR1 reads MNHNS; CDR2 reads SASEGT. The CDR3 has 14 residues. This chain's CDR3 is CASSRGQDRYGYTF. In DNA, the CDR3 is TGTGCCAGCAGTCGAGGACAGGACCGCTATGGCTACACCTTC.

The chain joins TRBV7-9 to TRBJ2-2; D might be TRBD1 (6 bases). The germline gives CDR1 SEHNR, CDR2 FQNEAQ (reference sequence). V gave up 6 bases and J gave up 5 bases, with 13 bases separating them. The CDR3 has 14 residues. CDR3 loop: CASSPYRETGELFF. The CDR3 nucleotides are TGTGCCAGCAGTCCCTACAGGGAGACCGGGGAGCTGTTTTTT.

The chain has TRBV29-1 and TRBJ2-7; weak D call: TRBD1 (5 bases). Trimming shortened V by 3 bases and J by 5 bases, and 14 bases separated the two germline ends. Germline CDR1 is SQVTM and CDR2 is ANQGSEA. The CDR3 has 13 residues. The CDR3 loop is CSVEGYEGDEQYF. The CDR3, as DNA: TGCAGCGTTGAGGGTTACGAAGGGGACGAGCAGTACTTC.

This clone was detected a few times. The V call is TRBV18, the J call TRBJ1-2, with 11 bases aligning to TRBD1. V lost 5 bases to trimming and J lost 4 bases; unmatched junction nucleotides: 6. This CDR3 has 15 amino acids. The germline CDR1 and CDR2 sequences are KGHSH and LQKENI. Here the CDR3 DNA reads TGTGCCAGCTCAGGACAGGGGGCATATCCCTATGGCTACACCTTC. It translates to CASSGQGAYPYGYTF.

This clone was found once. The chain combines TRBV15 with TRBJ1-2; no firm D call. V dropped 8 bases and J dropped 8 bases, with 15 bases sitting between them. CDR1 and CDR2 (germline): LNHNV, YYDKDF (reference sequence). CDR3 size: 12 residues. The CDR3 reads CATRAAPGGYTF. The CDR3 nucleotides read TGTGCCACCCGTGCCGCTCCCGGGGGCTACACCTTC.